The entry that follows covers one TCR beta chain sequence. The entry originates in a study of control samples from healthy donors and cancer patients. The table came from immunoSEQ multiplex PCR; TCRdb's copy has only in-frame clones and leaves some out. The table records approximately 160,000 clones, approximately 90% of them present only once. The receptor comes from a woman aged 30 to 39 in good health. The sample consisted of blood.

The CDR3 coding sequence is TGTGCCATCAGTGGAACGGACAGGGGGGATGAAAAACTGTTTTTT. Residues: CAISGTDRGDEKLFF. The rearrangement links TRBV10-3 to TRBJ1-4; TRBD1 agrees at 10 bases. The CDR3 sequence is 15 residues long. CDR1 and CDR2 from the germline V gene are ENHRY and SYGVKD. J was trimmed by 6 bases and V by 4 bases; bases with no gene match: 5.